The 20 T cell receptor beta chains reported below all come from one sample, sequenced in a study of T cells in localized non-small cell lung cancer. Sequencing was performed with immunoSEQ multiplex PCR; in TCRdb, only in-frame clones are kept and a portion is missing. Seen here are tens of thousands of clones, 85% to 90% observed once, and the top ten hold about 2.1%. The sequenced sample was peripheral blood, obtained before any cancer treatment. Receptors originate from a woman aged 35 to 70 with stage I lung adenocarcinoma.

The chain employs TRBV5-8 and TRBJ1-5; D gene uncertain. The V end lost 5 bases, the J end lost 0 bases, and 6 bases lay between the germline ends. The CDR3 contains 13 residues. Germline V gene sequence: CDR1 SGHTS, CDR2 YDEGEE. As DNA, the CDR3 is TGTGCCAGCAGACCCTATAGCAATCAGCCCCAGCATTTT. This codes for CASRPYSNQPQHF. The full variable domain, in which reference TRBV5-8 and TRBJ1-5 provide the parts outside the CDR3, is EAGVTQSPTHLIKTRGQQATLRCSPISGHTSVYWYQQALGLGLQFLLWYDEGEERNRGNFPPRFSGRQFPNYSSELNVNALELEDSALYLCASRPYSNQPQHFGDGTRLSIL.

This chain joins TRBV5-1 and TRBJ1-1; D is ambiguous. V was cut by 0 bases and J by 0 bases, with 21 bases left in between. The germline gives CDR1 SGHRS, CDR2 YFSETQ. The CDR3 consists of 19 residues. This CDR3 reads CASSLDAPGLRQVNTEAFF. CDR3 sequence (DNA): TGCGCCAGCAGCTTGGATGCCCCCGGACTCCGGCAAGTGAACACTGAAGCTTTCTTT.

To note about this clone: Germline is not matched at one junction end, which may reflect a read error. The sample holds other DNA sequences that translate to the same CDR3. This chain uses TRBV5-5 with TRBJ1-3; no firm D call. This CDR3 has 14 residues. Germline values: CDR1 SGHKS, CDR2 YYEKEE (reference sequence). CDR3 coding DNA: TGCGCCAGCAGCCCCCGGACGGTTGGAAACACCATATATTTT. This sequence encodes CASSPRTVGNTIYF.

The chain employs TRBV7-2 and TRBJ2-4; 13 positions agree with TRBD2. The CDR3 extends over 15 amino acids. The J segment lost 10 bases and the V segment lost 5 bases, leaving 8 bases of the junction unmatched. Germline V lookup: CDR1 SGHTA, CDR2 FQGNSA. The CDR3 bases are TGTGCCAGCAGCGCAACTAGCGGGGGGGCTCGTATTCAGTACTTC. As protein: CASSATSGGARIQYF.

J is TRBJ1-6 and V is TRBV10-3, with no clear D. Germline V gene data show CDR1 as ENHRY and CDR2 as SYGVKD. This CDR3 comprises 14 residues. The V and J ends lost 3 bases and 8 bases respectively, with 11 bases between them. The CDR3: CAISEVGRDSPLHF. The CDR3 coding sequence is TGTGCCATCAGTGAAGTGGGGAGGGATTCACCCCTCCACTTT.

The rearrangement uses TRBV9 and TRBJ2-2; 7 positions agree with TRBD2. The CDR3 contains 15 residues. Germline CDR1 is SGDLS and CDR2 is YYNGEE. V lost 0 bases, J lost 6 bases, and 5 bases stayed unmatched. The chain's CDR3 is CASSVVPGGSGELFF. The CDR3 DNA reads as TGTGCCAGCAGCGTAGTCCCGGGGGGATCCGGGGAGCTGTTTTTT. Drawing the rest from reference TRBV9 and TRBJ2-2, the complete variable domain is DSGVTQTPKHLITATGQRVTLRCSPRSGDLSVYWYQQSLDQGLQFLIQYYNGEERAKGNILERFSAQQFPDLHSELNLSSLELGDSALYFCASSVVPGGSGELFFGEGSRLTVL.

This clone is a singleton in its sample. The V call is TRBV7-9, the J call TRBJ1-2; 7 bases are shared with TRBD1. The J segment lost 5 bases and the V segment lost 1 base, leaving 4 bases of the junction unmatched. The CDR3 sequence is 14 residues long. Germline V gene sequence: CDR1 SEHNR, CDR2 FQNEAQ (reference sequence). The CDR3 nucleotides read TGTGCCAGCAGCTTAGGACAGGGAGGATATGGCTACACCTTC. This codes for CASSLGQGGYGYTF.

This chain's CDR3 is CASSLAGPYEQYF. CDR3 nucleotide sequence: TGTGCCAGCAGCTTGGCGGGTCCCTACGAGCAGTACTTC. The gene calls are TRBV5-6 and TRBJ2-7; unclear D gene. Germline values: CDR1 SGHDT, CDR2 YYEEEE. Trimming took 0 bases from V and 2 from J, leaving 6 bases between them. This CDR3 has 13 amino acids.

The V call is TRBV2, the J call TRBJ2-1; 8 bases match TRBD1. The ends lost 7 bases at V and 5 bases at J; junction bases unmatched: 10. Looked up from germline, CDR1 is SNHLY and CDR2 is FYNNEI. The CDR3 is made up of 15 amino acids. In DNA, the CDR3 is TGTGCCAGCACCGACCGAGGACAGGGTAACAATGAGCAGTTCTTC. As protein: CASTDRGQGNNEQFF.

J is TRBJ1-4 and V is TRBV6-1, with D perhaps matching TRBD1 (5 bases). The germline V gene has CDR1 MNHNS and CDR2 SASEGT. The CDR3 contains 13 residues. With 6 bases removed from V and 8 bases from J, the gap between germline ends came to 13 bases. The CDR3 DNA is TGTGCCAGCAGCTTTGGGGCCCAGGAAAAACTGTTTTTT. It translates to CASSFGAQEKLFF.

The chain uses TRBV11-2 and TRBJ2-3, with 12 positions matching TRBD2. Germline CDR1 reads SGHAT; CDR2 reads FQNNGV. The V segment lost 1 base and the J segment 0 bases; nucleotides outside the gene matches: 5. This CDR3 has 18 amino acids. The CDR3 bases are TGTGCCAGCAGCTTAGGGGGGGGACTAGCGGGTAGCACAGATACGCAGTATTTT. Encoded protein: CASSLGGGLAGSTDTQYF.

In DNA form, the CDR3 reads TGTGCCAGCAGTTACGGAGGGTACCAAGAGACCCAGTACTTC. Residues: CASSYGGYQETQYF. The chain employs TRBV6-5 and TRBJ2-5; weak D call: TRBD2 (6 bases). Germline V lookup: CDR1 MNHEY, CDR2 SVGAGI. V was pared by 2 bases and J by 0 bases, with 7 bases between. CDR3 length equals 14 residues.

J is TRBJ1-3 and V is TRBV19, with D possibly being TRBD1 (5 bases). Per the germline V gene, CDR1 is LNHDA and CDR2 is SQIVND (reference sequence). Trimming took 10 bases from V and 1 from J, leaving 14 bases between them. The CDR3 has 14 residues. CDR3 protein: CATREAGSGNTIYF. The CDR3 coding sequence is TGTGCCACTAGGGAGGCAGGGTCTGGAAACACCATATATTTT.

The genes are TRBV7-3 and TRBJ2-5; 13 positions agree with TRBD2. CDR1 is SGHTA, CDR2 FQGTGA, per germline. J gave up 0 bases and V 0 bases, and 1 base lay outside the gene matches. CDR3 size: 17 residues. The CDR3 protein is CASSLTGLAGNQETQYF. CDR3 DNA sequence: TGTGCCAGCAGCTTAACGGGACTAGCGGGGAACCAAGAGACCCAGTACTTC.

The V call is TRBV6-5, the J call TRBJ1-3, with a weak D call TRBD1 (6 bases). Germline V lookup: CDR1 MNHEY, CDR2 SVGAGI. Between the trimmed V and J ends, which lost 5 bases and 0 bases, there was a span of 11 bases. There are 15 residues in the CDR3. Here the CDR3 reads CASSQQGTSGNTIYF. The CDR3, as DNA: TGTGCCAGCAGTCAACAGGGCACCTCTGGAAACACCATATATTTT.

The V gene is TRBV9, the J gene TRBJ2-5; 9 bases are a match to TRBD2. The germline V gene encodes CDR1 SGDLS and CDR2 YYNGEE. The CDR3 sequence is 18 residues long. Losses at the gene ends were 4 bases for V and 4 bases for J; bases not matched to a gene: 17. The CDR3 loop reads CASSPSRGGSGRGETQYF. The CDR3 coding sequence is TGTGCCAGCAGCCCTTCGCGGGGGGGGAGCGGGAGAGGAGAGACCCAGTACTTC.

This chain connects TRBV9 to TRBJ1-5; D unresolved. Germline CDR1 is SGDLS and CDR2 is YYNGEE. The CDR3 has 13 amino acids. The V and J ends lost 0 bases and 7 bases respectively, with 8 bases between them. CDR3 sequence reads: CASSVGEGQPQHF. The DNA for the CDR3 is TGTGCCAGCAGCGTAGGGGAGGGACAGCCCCAGCATTTT. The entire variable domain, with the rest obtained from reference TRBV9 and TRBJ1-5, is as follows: DSGVTQTPKHLITATGQRVTLRCSPRSGDLSVYWYQQSLDQGLQFLIQYYNGEERAKGNILERFSAQQFPDLHSELNLSSLELGDSALYFCASSVGEGQPQHFGDGTRLSIL.

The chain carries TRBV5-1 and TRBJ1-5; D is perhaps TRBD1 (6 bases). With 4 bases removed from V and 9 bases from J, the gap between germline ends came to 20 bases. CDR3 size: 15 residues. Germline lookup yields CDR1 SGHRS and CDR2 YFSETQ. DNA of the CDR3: TGCGCCAGCAGCAAGGGTTCAGACAGGTTCTCGCCCCAGCATTTT. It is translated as CASSKGSDRFSPQHF.

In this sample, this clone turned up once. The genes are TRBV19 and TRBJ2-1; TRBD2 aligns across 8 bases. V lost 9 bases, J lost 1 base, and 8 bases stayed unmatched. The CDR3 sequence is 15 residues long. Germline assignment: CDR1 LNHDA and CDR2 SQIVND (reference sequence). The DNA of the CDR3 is TGTGCCAGCCAAGCGGGGGTCAATTCCTACAATGAGCAGTTCTTC. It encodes CASQAGVNSYNEQFF.

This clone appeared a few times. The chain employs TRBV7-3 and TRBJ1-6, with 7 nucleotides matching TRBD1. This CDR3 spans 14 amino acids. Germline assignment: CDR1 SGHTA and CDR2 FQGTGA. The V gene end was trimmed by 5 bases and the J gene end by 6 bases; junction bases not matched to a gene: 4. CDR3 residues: CASSMTGFNSPLHF. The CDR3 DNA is TGTGCCAGCAGCATGACAGGGTTTAATTCACCCCTCCACTTT.